The rows below give T cell receptor beta chains drawn from one sample of a study of T cell changes during pregnancy in multiple sclerosis. Only in-frame clones appear in the TCRdb table, and some are missing; sequencing was by immunoSEQ multiplex PCR. The data show about 50,000 clones, approximately 94% seen once. The sample in question was CD4+ T cells from peripheral blood mononuclear cells, obtained in the third trimester of pregnancy. These receptor sequences come from a female donor with multiple sclerosis, enrolled in a pregnancy study. The CDR3 runs from the conserved cysteine through the conserved F or W. The order of the fields is CDR3 protein, CDR3 DNA, V gene, J gene, clone size, D gene. The D gene is left open where the match is weak. A row's size may be missing; if present it is once, few, many or a size class.

cdr3_aa: CASSPWGDRSGELFF
cdr3_nt: TGTGCCAGCAGCCCCTGGGGGGACAGATCCGGGGAGCTGTTTTTT
v_call: TRBV9
j_call: TRBJ2-2
clone_size: .
d_call: .

cdr3_aa: CASSVTGYAEKLFF
cdr3_nt: TGTGCCAGCAGCGTGACAGGGTATGCTGAAAAACTGTTTTTT
v_call: TRBV7-2
j_call: TRBJ1-4
clone_size: .
d_call: TRBD1

cdr3_aa: CASSPAPETGNWAKNIQYF
cdr3_nt: TGTGCCAGCAGCCCAGCCCCCGAGACAGGGAATTGGGCCAAAAACATTCAGTACTTC
v_call: TRBV7-9
j_call: TRBJ2-4
clone_size: .
d_call: TRBD1

cdr3_aa: CASNLDRENQPQHF
cdr3_nt: TGTGCCAGCAACTTGGACAGGGAGAATCAGCCCCAGCATTTT
v_call: TRBV28
j_call: TRBJ1-5
clone_size: .
d_call: TRBD1

cdr3_aa: CATSSVGGDANYGYTF
cdr3_nt: TGTGCCACCAGCAGTGTAGGAGGGGATGCTAACTATGGCTACACCTTC
v_call: TRBV27
j_call: TRBJ1-2
clone_size: .
d_call: .

cdr3_aa: CASSFRGRGFSGANVLTF
cdr3_nt: TGTGCCAGCAGCTTTAGGGGGCGAGGATTTTCTGGGGCCAACGTCCTGACTTTC
v_call: TRBV11-2
j_call: TRBJ2-6
clone_size: .
d_call: TRBD1

cdr3_aa: CASSWGQLNTEAFF
cdr3_nt: TGTGCCAGCAGCTGGGGACAGCTGAACACTGAAGCTTTCTTT
v_call: TRBV7-2
j_call: TRBJ1-1
clone_size: .
d_call: TRBD1

cdr3_aa: CAWSPKNEAFF
cdr3_nt: TGTGCCTGGAGTCCCAAAAATGAAGCTTTCTTT
v_call: TRBV30
j_call: TRBJ1-1
clone_size: .
d_call: .

cdr3_aa: CASSQLGQTYGYTF
cdr3_nt: TGTGCCAGCAGCCAACTCGGACAGACCTATGGCTACACCTTC
v_call: TRBV28
j_call: TRBJ1-2
clone_size: .
d_call: .

cdr3_aa: CASSPGPYYEQYF
cdr3_nt: TGTGCCAGCTCACCAGGCCCGTACTACGAGCAGTACTTC
v_call: TRBV18
j_call: TRBJ2-7
clone_size: .
d_call: .

cdr3_aa: CASSLLSLPLNSPLHF
cdr3_nt: TGTGCCAGCAGTCTTCTTTCACTCCCCCTAAATTCACCCCTCCACTTT
v_call: TRBV27
j_call: TRBJ1-6
clone_size: .
d_call: .

cdr3_aa: CASSVSGINTEAFF
cdr3_nt: TGTGCCAGCAGTGTCTCAGGGATTAACACTGAAGCTTTCTTT
v_call: TRBV2
j_call: TRBJ1-1
clone_size: few
d_call: .

cdr3_aa: CARTVAGVTDTQYF
cdr3_nt: TGTGCCAGAACTGTAGCGGGGGTGACAGATACGCAGTATTTT
v_call: TRBV6-4
j_call: TRBJ2-3
clone_size: once
d_call: TRBD2

cdr3_aa: CASSVLAGNEQFF
cdr3_nt: TGTGCCAGCAGCGTACTAGCGGGGAATGAGCAGTTCTTC
v_call: TRBV9
j_call: TRBJ2-1
clone_size: .
d_call: TRBD2

cdr3_aa: CASARQILLNTEAFF
cdr3_nt: TGTGCCAGTGCGCGACAGATACTCTTGAACACTGAAGCTTTCTTT
v_call: TRBV19
j_call: TRBJ1-1
clone_size: .
d_call: .

cdr3_aa: CATSGANRAPYEKLFF
cdr3_nt: TGTGCCACCAGCGGCGCAAACAGGGCGCCCTATGAAAAACTGTTTTTT
v_call: TRBV15
j_call: TRBJ1-4
clone_size: .
d_call: .

cdr3_aa: CASSFGTSGRMGRETQYF
cdr3_nt: TGTGCCAGCAGCTTTGGCACTAGCGGGAGAATGGGGCGGGAGACCCAGTACTTC
v_call: TRBV5-4
j_call: TRBJ2-5
clone_size: .
d_call: TRBD2

cdr3_aa: CASSPEGRGWSVGYTF
cdr3_nt: TGTGCCAGCAGCCCCGAGGGTCGGGGGTGGTCTGTTGGCTACACCTTC
v_call: TRBV7-3
j_call: TRBJ1-2
clone_size: .
d_call: .

cdr3_aa: CASSPGLAGNTGELFF
cdr3_nt: TGTGCCAGCAGCCCGGGACTAGCGGGAAACACCGGGGAGCTGTTTTTT
v_call: TRBV11-2
j_call: TRBJ2-2
clone_size: .
d_call: TRBD2

cdr3_aa: CASSPRTSGGAYEQFF
cdr3_nt: TGTGCCAGCTCACCACGAACTAGCGGGGGGGCCTATGAGCAGTTCTTC
v_call: TRBV18
j_call: TRBJ2-1
clone_size: .
d_call: TRBD2

cdr3_aa: CASTLRGGSTEAFF
cdr3_nt: TGTGCCAGCACCCTACGGGGGGGTTCCACTGAAGCTTTCTTT
v_call: TRBV7-2
j_call: TRBJ1-1
clone_size: .
d_call: .

cdr3_aa: CASRKQGMGETQYF
cdr3_nt: TGTGCCAGCAGAAAGCAGGGGATGGGGGAGACCCAGTACTTC
v_call: TRBV14
j_call: TRBJ2-5
clone_size: .
d_call: .

cdr3_aa: CASSLAGTGSGYTF
cdr3_nt: TGTGCCAGCAGCTTAGCCGGGACAGGAAGCGGCTACACCTTC
v_call: TRBV7-2
j_call: TRBJ1-2
clone_size: .
d_call: TRBD1

cdr3_aa: CASLPAMGQGDTGELFF
cdr3_nt: TGTGCCAGCCTTCCCGCGATGGGACAGGGAGACACCGGGGAGCTGTTTTTT
v_call: TRBV28
j_call: TRBJ2-2
clone_size: .
d_call: TRBD1

cdr3_aa: CASGQGTTQYF
cdr3_nt: TGTGCCAGCGGCCAGGGCACTACGCAGTATTTT
v_call: TRBV5-6
j_call: TRBJ2-3
clone_size: .
d_call: .